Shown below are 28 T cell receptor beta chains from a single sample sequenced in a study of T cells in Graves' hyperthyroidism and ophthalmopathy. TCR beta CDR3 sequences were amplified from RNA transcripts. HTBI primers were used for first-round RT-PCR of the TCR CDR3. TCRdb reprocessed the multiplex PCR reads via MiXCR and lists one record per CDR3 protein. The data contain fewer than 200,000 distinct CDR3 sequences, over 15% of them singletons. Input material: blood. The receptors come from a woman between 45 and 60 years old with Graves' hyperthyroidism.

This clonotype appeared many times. For the CDR3, the DNA is TGTGCCAGCAGAGACGACGGACGTAATTCACCCCTCCACTTT. It translates to CASRDDGRNSPLHF. The chain joins TRBV6-2 or TRBV6-3 to TRBJ1-6; unclear D gene. This CDR3 region has 14 residues. V lost 6 bases and J 6 bases, leaving 12 bases between the germline ends. Germline CDR1 MNHEY, CDR2 SVGEGT.

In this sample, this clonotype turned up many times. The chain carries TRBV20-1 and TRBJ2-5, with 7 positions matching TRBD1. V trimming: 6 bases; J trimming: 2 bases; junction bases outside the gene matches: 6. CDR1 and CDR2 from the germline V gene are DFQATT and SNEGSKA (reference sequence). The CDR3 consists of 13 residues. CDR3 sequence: CSARGTGQETQYF. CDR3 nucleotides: TGCAGTGCCAGGGGGACGGGGCAAGAGACCCAGTACTTC.

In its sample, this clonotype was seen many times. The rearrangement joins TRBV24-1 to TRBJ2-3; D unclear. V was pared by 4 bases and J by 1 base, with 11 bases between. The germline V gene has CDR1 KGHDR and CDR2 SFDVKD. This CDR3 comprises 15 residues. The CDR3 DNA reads TGTGCCACCAGTGACCCGGGTCGCCGCACAGATACGCAGTATTTT. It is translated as CATSDPGRRTDTQYF.

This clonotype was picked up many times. CDR3 loop: CASSPGSYNSPLHF. The CDR3 nucleotides read TGTGCCAGCTCACCGGGCTCCTATAATTCACCCCTCCACTTT. J is TRBJ1-6 and V is TRBV18; D not resolved. This CDR3 spans 14 amino acids. V lost 3 bases and J lost 0, with 3 bases in between. CDR1 and CDR2 (germline): KGHSH, LQKENI. Looking up the rest from reference TRBV18 and TRBJ1-6 gives the full variable domain: NAGVMQNPRHLVRRRGQEARLRCSPMKGHSHVYWYRQLPEEGLKFMVYLQKENIIDESGMPKERFSAEFPKEGPSILRIQQVVRGDSAAYFCASSPGSYNSPLHFGNGTRLTVT.

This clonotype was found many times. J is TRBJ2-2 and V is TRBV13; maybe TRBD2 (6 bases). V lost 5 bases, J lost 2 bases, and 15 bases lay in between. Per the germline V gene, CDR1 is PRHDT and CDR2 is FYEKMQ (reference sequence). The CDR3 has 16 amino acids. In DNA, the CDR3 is TGTGCCAGCAGCAGCAGCGCCGGGACTAACACCGGGGAGCTGTTTTTT. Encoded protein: CASSSSAGTNTGELFF.

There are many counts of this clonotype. CDR3 DNA: TGTGCCAGCAGTTTAGGGGGGAGCTCCTACAATGAGCAGTTCTTC. This translates into CASSLGGSSYNEQFF. V usage is TRBV12-3 or TRBV12-4 and J usage is TRBJ2-1; the D gene could be TRBD1 or TRBD2 (5 bases each). Trimming left V 1 base short and J 0 bases short, with 7 bases between. The CDR3 is made up of 15 amino acids.

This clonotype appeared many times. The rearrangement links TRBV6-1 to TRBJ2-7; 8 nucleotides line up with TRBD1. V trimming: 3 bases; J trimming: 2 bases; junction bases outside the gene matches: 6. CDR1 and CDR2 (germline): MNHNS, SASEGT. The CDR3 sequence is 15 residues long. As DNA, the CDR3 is TGTGCCAGCAGTGATCCCGGGACAGGTCCCTACGAGCAGTACTTC. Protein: CASSDPGTGPYEQYF.

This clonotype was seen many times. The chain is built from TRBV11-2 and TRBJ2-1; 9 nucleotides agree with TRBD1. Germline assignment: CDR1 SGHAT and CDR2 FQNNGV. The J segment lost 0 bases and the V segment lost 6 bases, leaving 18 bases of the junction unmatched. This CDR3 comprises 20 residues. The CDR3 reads CASRPLMDRGPSSSYNEQFF. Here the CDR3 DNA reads TGTGCCAGCAGGCCCCTGATGGACAGGGGTCCTTCAAGCTCCTACAATGAGCAGTTCTTC.

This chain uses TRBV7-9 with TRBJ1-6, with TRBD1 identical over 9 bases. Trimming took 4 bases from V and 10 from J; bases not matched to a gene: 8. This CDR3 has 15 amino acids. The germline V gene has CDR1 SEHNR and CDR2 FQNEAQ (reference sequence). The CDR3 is CASSSLTGGLSPLHF. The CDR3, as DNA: TGTGCCAGCAGCTCGTTGACAGGGGGTTTATCACCCCTCCACTTT.

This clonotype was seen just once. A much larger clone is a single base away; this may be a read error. CDR3 loop: CGSRPAANTGELFF. The CDR3, as DNA: TGTGGCAGTAGACCAGCGGCGAACACCGGGGAGCTGTTTTTT. The J gene is TRBJ2-2, the V gene TRBV19, with a tentative D call TRBD2 (5 bases). Germline CDR1 LNHDA, CDR2 SQIVND (reference sequence). CDR3 length: 14 amino acids.

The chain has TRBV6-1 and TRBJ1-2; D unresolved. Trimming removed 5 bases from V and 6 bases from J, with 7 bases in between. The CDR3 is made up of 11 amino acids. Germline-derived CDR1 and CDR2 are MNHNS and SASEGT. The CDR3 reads CASSRENGYTF. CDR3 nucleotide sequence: TGTGCCAGCAGTAGGGAGAATGGCTACACCTTC.

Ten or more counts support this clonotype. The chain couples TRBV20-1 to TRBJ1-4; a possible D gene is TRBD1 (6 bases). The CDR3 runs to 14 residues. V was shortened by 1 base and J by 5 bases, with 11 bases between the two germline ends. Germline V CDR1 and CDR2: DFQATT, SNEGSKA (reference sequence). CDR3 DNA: TGCAGTGCTAGAGCCGGGACACAGAATGAAAAACTGTTTTTT. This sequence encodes CSARAGTQNEKLFF.

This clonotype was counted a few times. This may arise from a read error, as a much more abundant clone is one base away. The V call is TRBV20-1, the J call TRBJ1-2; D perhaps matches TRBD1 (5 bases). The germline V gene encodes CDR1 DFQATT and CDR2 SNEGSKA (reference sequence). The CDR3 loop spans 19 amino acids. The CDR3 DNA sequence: TGCAGTGCAGCCCGGCAAGGGGTCAGACCAGTGGGGGAGGTGGGTGGCTACGCCTTC. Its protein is CSAARQGVRPVGEVGGYAF.

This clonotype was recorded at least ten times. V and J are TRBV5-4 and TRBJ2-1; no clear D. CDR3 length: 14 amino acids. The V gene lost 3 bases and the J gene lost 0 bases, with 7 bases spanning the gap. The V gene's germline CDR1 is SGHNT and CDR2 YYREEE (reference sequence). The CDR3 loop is CASSYDRSYNEQFF. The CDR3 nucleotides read TGTGCCAGCAGCTATGACCGCTCCTACAATGAGCAGTTCTTC.

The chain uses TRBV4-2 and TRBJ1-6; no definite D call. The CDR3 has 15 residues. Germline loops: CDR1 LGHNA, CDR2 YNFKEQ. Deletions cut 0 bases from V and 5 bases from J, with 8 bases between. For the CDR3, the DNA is TGTGCCAGCAGCCAAGAAAGCGGGAATAATTCACCCCTCCACTTT. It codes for CASSQESGNNSPLHF.

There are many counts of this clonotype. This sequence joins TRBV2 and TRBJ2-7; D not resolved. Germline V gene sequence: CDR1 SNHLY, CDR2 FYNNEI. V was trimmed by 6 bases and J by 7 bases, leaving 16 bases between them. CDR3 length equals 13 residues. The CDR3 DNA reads TGTGCCAGCAGAATCATTCCAAGTAAGGAGCAGTACTTC. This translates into CASRIIPSKEQYF. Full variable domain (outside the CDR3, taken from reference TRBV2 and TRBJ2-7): EPEVTQTPSHQVTQMGQEVILRCVPISNHLYFYWYRQILGQKVEFLVSFYNNEISEKSEIFDDQFSVERPDGSNFTLKIRSTKLEDSAMYFCASRIIPSKEQYFGPGTRLTVT.

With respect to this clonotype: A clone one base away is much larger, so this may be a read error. The CDR3 loop reads CATSRGIGYEQYF. The CDR3 DNA reads as TGTGCCACCAGCAGAGGGATAGGATACGAGCAGTACTTC. J is TRBJ2-7 and V is TRBV15; no reliable D call. CDR3 length: 13 residues. V was trimmed by 1 base and J by 4 bases, leaving 8 bases between them. Germline V CDR1 and CDR2: LNHNV, YYDKDF (reference sequence).

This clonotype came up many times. DNA for the CDR3: TGTGCCAGCAGTCATGGGACCTCGTTGTATGATGGCTACACCTTC. Encoded protein: CASSHGTSLYDGYTF. J is TRBJ1-2 and V is TRBV28; D perhaps matches TRBD1 (5 bases). V was trimmed by 5 bases and J by 6 bases, leaving 19 bases between them. CDR1 MDHEN and CDR2 SYDVKM come from the germline V gene. The CDR3 is made up of 15 amino acids.

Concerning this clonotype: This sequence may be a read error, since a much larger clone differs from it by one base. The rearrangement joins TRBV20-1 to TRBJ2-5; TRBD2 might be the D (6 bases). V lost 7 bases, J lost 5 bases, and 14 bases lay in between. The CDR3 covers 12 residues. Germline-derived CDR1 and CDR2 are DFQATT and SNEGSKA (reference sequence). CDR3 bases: TGCAGTGTCCCGGGGGTGTGGGAGACCCAGTACTTC. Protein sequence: CSVPGVWETQYF.

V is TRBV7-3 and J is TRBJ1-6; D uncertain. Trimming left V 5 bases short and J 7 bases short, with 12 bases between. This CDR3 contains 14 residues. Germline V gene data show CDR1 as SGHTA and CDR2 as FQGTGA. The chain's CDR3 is CASSPYAGNSPLHF. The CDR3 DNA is TGTGCCAGCAGCCCCTACGCGGGGAATTCACCCCTCCACTTT. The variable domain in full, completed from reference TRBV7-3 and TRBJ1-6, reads GAGVSQTPSNKVTEKGKYVELRCDPISGHTALYWYRQSLGQGPEFLIYFQGTGAADDSGLPNDRFFAVRPEGSVSTLKIQRTERGDSAVYLCASSPYAGNSPLHFGNGTRLTVT.

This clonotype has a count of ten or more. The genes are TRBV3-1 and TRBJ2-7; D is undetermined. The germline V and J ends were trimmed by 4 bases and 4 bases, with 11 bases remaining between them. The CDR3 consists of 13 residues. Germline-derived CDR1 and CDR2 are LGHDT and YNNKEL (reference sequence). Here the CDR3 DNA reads TGTGCCAGCAGCCCCCCGCTCGGTTACGAGCAGTACTTC. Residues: CASSPPLGYEQYF.

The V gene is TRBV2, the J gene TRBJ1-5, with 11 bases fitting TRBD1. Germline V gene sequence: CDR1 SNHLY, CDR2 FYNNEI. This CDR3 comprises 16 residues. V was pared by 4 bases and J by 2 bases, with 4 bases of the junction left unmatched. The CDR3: CASSGTGGAGNQPQHF. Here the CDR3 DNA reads TGTGCCAGCAGTGGGACAGGGGGCGCGGGCAATCAGCCCCAGCATTTT. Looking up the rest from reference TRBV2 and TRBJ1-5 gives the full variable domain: EPEVTQTPSHQVTQMGQEVILRCVPISNHLYFYWYRQILGQKVEFLVSFYNNEISEKSEIFDDQFSVERPDGSNFTLKIRSTKLEDSAMYFCASSGTGGAGNQPQHFGDGTRLSIL.

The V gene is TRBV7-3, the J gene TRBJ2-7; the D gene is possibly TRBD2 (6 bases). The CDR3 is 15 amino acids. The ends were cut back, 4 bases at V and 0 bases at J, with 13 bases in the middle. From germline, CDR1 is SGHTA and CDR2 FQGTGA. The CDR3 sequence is CASSYTGGYSYEQYF. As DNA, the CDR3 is TGTGCCAGCAGCTACACCGGAGGGTACTCCTACGAGCAGTACTTC.

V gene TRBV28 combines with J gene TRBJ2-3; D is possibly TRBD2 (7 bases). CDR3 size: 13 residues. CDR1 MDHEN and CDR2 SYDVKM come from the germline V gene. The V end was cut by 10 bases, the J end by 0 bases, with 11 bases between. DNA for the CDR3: TGTGCCATCGCGGGGGCTAGCACAGATACGCAGTATTTT. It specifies CAIAGASTDTQYF.

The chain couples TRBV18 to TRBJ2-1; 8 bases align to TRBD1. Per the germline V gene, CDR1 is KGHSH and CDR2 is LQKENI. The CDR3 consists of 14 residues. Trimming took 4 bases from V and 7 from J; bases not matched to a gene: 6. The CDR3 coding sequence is TGTGCCAGCTCACGGACAGGGTTCGAAAATGAGCAGTTCTTC. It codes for CASSRTGFENEQFF. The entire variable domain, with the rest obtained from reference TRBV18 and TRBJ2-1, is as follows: NAGVMQNPRHLVRRRGQEARLRCSPMKGHSHVYWYRQLPEEGLKFMVYLQKENIIDESGMPKERFSAEFPKEGPSILRIQQVVRGDSAAYFCASSRTGFENEQFFGPGTRLTVL.

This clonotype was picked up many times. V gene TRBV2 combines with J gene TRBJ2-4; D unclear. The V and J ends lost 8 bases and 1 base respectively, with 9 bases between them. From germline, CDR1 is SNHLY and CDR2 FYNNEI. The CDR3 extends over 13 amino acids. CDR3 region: CASFTLAKNIQYF. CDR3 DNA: TGTGCCAGCTTTACCCTTGCCAAAAACATTCAGTACTTC.

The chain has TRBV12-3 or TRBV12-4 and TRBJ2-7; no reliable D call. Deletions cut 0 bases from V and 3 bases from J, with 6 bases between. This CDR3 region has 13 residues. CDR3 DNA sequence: TGTGCCAGCAGTTTAGCGTCAGTCTACGAGCAGTACTTC. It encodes CASSLASVYEQYF.

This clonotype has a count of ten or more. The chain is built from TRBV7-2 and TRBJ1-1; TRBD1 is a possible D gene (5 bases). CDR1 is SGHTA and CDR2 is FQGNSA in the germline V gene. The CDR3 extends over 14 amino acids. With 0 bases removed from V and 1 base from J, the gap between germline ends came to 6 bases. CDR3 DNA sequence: TGTGCCAGCAGCTTAGCGGGGACGAACACTGAAGCTTTCTTT. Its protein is CASSLAGTNTEAFF.